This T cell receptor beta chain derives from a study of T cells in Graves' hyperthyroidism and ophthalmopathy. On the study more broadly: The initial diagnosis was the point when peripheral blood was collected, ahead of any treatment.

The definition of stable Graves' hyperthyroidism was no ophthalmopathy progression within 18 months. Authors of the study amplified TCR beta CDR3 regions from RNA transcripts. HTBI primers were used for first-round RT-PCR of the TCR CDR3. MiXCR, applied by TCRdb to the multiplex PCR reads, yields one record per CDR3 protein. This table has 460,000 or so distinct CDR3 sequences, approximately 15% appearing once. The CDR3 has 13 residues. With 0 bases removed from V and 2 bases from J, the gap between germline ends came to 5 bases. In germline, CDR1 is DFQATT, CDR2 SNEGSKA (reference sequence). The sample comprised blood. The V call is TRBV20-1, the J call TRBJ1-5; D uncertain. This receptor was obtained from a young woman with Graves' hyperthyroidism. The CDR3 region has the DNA TGCAGTGCTAGAGAAGGTGGCAATCAGCCCCAGCATTTT. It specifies CSAREGGNQPQHF.